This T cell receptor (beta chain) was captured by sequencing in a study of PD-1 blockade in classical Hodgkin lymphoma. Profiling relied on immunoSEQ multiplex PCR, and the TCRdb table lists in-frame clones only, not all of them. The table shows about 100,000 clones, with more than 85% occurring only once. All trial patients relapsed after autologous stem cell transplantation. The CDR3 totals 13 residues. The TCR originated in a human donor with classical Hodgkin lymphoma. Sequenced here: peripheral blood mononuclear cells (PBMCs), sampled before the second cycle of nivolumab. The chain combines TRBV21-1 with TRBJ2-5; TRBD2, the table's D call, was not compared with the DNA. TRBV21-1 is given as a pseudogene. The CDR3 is CASSPRAQETQYF. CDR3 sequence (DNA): TGTGCCAGCAGCCCCCGCGCCCAAGAGACCCAGTACTTC.